This TCR beta chain was observed in a study of CD8 T cells in ankylosing spondylitis. Study-wide points: Typical of ankylosing spondylitis blood, it appeared, was a TCR beta motif of eight highly homologous variants. Previously reported in reactive arthritis synovial fluid and blood were some of the motif variants.

This clonotype turned up a few times. Its antigen remains unknown. By quantitative 5'-RACE with molecular barcodes, the TCR beta libraries were made. TCRdb re-called the 5' RACE reads with MiXCR, one entry per CDR3 protein. The sample yields 380,000 or so distinct CDR3 sequences, roughly 22% seen once. V lost 3 bases and J lost 5, with 10 bases in between. The CDR3 is 14 amino acids. This receptor was obtained from a male donor with ankylosing spondylitis or in good health (not recorded which). The sequencing sample was made of blood, either unsorted or a sorted T cell fraction (not recorded which). The J gene is TRBJ2-2, the V gene TRBV12-3 or TRBV12-4, with no clear D. CDR3 loop: CASSFGWGTGELFF. CDR3 sequence (DNA): TGTGCCAGCAGTTTTGGGTGGGGTACCGGGGAGCTGTTTTTT.